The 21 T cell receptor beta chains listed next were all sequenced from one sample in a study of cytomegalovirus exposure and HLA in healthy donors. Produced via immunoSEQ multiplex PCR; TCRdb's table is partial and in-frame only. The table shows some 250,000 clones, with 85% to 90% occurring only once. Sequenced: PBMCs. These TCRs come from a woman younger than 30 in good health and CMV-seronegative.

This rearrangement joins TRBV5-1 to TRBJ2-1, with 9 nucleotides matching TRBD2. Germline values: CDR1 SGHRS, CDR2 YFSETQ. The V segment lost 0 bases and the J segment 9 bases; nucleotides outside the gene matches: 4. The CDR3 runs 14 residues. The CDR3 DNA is TGCGCCAGCAGCTTGGGCAGCGGGGGGTCTGAGCAGTTCTTC. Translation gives CASSLGSGGSEQFF.

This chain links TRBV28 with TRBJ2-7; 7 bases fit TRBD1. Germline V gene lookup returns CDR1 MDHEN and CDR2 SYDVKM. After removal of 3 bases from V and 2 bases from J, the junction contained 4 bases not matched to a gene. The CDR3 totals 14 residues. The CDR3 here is CASSLRQGPYEQYV. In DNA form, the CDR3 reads TGTGCCAGCAGTTTGAGACAGGGACCCTACGAGCAGTACGTC.

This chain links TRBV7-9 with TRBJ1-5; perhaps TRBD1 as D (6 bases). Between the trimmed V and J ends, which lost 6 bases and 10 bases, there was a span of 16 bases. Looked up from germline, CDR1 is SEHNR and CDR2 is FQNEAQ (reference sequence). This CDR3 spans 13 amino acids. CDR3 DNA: TGTGCCAGCAGTGTAGGGGGTCTACTACCCCAGCATTTT. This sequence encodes CASSVGGLLPQHF.

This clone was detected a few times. The CDR3 loop is CASSLGDIPYF. The DNA for the CDR3 is TGCGCCAGCAGCTTGGGGGACATACCGTACTTC. The chain has TRBV5-1 and TRBJ2-7; D is possibly TRBD1 (6 bases). Trimming removed 0 bases from V and 12 bases from J, with 10 bases in between. Germline V CDR1 and CDR2: SGHRS, YFSETQ. This CDR3 region has 11 residues.

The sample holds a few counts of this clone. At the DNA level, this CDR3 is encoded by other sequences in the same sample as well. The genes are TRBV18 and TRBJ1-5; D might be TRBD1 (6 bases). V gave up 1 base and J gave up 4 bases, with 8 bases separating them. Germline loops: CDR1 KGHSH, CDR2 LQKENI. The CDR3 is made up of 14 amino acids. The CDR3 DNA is TGTGCCAGCTCACCACTAGGGGGTAATCAGCCCCAGCATTTT. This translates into CASSPLGGNQPQHF.

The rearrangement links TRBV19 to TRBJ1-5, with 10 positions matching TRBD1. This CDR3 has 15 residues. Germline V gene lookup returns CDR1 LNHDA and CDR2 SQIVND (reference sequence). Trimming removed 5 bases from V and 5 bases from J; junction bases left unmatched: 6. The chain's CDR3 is CASSQTGTGDQPQHF. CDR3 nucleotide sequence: TGTGCCAGTAGTCAAACCGGGACAGGGGATCAGCCCCAGCATTTT.

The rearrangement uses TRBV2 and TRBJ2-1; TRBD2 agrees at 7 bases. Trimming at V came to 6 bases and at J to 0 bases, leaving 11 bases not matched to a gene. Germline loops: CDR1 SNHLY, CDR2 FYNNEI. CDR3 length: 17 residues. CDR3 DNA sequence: TGTGCCAGCAGCGGTAGAAGCGGGGTTAGCTCCTACAATGAGCAGTTCTTC. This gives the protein CASSGRSGVSSYNEQFF.

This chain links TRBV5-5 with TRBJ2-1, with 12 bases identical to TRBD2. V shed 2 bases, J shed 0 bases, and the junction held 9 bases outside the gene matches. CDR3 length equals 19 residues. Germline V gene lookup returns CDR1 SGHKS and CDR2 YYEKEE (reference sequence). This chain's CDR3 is CASSFRLAGAASSYNEQFF. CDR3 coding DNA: TGTGCCAGCAGCTTTAGACTAGCGGGGGCTGCGAGCTCCTACAATGAGCAGTTCTTC.

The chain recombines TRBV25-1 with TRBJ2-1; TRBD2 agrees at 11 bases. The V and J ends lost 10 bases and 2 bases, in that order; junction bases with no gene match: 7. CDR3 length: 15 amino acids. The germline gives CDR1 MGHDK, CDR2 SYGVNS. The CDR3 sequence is CATSLAGGPYNEQFF. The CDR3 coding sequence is TGTGCCACCTCTCTAGCGGGGGGCCCCTACAATGAGCAGTTCTTC.

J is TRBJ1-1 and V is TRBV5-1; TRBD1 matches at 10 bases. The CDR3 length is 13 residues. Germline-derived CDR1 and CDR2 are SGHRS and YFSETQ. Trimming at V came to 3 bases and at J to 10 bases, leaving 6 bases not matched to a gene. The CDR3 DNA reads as TGCGCCAGCAGCTCAGGACAGGGGGTTGGAGCTTTCTTT. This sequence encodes CASSSGQGVGAFF.

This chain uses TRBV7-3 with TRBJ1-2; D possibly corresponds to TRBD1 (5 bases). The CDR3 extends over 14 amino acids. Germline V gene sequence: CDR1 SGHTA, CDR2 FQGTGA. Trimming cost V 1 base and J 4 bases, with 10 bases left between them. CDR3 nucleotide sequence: TGTGCCAGCAGCTTAATGGGGCGCGGCTATGGCTACACCTTC. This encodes CASSLMGRGYGYTF.

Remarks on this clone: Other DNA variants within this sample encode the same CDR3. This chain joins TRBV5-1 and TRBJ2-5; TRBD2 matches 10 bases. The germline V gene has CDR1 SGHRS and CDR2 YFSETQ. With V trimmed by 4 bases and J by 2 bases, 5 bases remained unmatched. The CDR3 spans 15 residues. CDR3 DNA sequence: TGCGCCAGCAGCCCCACTAGCGGGGTTCAAGAGACCCAGTACTTC. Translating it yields CASSPTSGVQETQYF. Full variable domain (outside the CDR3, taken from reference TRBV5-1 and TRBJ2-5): KAGVTQTPRYLIKTRGQQVTLSCSPISGHRSVSWYQQTPGQGLQFLFEYFSETQRNKGNFPGRFSGRQFSNSRSEMNVSTLELGDSALYLCASSPTSGVQETQYFGPGTRLLVL.

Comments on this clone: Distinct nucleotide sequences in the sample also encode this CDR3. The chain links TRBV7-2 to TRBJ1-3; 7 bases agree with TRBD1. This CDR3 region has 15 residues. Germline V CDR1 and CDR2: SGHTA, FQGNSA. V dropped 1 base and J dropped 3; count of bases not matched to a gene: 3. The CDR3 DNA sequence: TGTGCCAGCAGCTTAGAGACAGGGAGTGGAAACACCATATATTTT. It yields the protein CASSLETGSGNTIYF.

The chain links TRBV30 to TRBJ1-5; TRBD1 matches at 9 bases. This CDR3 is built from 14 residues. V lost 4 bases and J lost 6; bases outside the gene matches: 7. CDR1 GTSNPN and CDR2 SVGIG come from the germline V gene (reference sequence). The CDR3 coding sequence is TGTGCCTGGAAGCCCGGGACAGGGATTCAGCCCCAGCATTTT. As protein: CAWKPGTGIQPQHF.

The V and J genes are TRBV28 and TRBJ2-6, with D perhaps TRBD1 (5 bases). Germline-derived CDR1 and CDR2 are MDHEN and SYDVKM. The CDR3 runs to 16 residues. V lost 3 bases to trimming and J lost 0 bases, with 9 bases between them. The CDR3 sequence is CASSFSGLSGANVLTF. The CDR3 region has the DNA TGTGCCAGCAGTTTCTCAGGGCTCTCTGGGGCCAACGTCCTGACTTTC. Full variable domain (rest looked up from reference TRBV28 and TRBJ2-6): DVKVTQSSRYLVKRTGEKVFLECVQDMDHENMFWYRQDPGLGLRLIYFSYDVKMKEKGDIPEGYSVSREKKERFSLILESASTNQTSMYLCASSFSGLSGANVLTFGAGSRLTVL.

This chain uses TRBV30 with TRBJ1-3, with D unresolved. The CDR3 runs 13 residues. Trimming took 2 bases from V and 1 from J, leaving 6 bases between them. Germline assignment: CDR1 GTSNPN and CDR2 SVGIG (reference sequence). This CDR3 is CAWSFRSGNTIYF. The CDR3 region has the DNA TGTGCCTGGAGTTTTCGGTCTGGAAACACCATATATTTT.

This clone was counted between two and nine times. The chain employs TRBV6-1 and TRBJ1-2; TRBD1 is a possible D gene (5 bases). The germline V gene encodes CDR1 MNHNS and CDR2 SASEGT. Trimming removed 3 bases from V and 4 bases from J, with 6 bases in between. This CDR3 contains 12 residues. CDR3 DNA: TGTGCCAGCAGTGAGGGGGGCTATGGCTACACCTTC. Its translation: CASSEGGYGYTF.

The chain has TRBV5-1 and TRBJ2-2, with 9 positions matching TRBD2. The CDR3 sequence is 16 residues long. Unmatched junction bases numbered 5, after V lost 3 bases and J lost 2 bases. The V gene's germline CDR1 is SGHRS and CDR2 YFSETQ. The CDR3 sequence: CASSWLAGANTGELFF. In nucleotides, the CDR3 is TGCGCCAGCAGCTGGTTAGCGGGGGCCAACACCGGGGAGCTGTTTTTT.

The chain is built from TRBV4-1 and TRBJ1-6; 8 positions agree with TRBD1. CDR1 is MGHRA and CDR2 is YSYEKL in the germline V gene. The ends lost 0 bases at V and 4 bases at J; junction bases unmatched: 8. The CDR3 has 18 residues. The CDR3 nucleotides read TGCGCCAGCAGCCAAGATGGGTCAGGGGGCGATTATAATTCACCCCTCCACTTT. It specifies CASSQDGSGGDYNSPLHF.

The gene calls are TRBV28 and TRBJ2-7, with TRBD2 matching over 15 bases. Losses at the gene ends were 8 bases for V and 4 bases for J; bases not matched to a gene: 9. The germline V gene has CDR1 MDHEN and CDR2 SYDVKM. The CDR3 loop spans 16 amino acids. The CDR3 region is CASQGLAGGASYEQYF. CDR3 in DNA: TGTGCCAGCCAGGGACTAGCGGGGGGAGCGTCGTACGAGCAGTACTTC.

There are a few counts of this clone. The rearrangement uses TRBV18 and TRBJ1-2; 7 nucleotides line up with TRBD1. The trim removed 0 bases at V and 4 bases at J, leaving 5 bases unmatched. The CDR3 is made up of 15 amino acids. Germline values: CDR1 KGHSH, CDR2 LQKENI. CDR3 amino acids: CASSPPGTDFYGYTF. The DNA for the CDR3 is TGTGCCAGCTCACCACCCGGGACAGACTTCTATGGCTACACCTTC.